This is a list of T cell receptor beta chains from one sample in a study of shared clonotypes between healthy human individuals. The table came from immunoSEQ multiplex PCR; TCRdb's copy has only in-frame clones and leaves some out. The sample shows about 1.1 million clones, roughly 80% of them seen only once. Sequenced material: memory CD4+ T cells from PBMCs. These receptor sequences come from a man in his late teens or twenties in good health. Some clones in this sample may be carry-over from other donors' samples. Each CDR3 is given with its conserved first and last residue. Each record gives: CDR3 DNA, CDR3 protein, clone size, V gene, J gene, D gene. A D gene is named only where the DNA matches it firmly. Clone size is shown for a subset of rows, as once, few, many or a class of expanded clone.

DNA: TGTGCCAGCACCTTGGGCCATTACAATGAGCAGTTCTTC
CDR3: CASTLGHYNEQFF
size: .
V: TRBV11-1
J: TRBJ2-1
D: .

DNA: TGTGCCAGCAGGACCGGGGCTAGCGGCTACCGATGGGCCTACGAGCAGTACTTC
CDR3: CASRTGASGYRWAYEQYF
size: .
V: TRBV2
J: TRBJ2-7
D: TRBD2

DNA: TGTGCCAGCAGTTTGGACCTTAACACCGGGGAGCTGTTTTTT
CDR3: CASSLDLNTGELFF
size: .
V: TRBV28
J: TRBJ2-2
D: .

DNA: TGTGCCAGCAGCTTGGGGGCTACTGGAAACACCATATATTTT
CDR3: CASSLGATGNTIYF
size: .
V: TRBV7-9
J: TRBJ1-3
D: .

DNA: TGTGCCAGCAGTGAACAGTCGAACACCGGGGAGCTGTTTTTT
CDR3: CASSEQSNTGELFF
size: many
V: TRBV2
J: TRBJ2-2
D: .

DNA: TGCGCCAGCAGCCAAGATCAGGCGGGAGATTTCCCAGATACGCAGTATTTT
CDR3: CASSQDQAGDFPDTQYF
size: .
V: TRBV4-3
J: TRBJ2-3
D: TRBD2

DNA: TGTGCCAGTAGTAGCTTAGCGGGAGGGCCGTCCAATGAGCAGTTCTTC
CDR3: CASSSLAGGPSNEQFF
size: few
V: TRBV19
J: TRBJ2-1
D: TRBD2

DNA: TGCGCCAGCAGCCAAGGACTAGCGACCTACCCACGGGAGCAGTTCTTC
CDR3: CASSQGLATYPREQFF
size: .
V: TRBV4-1
J: TRBJ2-1
D: TRBD2

DNA: TGTGCCAGCATCGGGACGGGAGGGGTAGATACGCAGTATTTT
CDR3: CASIGTGGVDTQYF
size: few
V: TRBV6-1
J: TRBJ2-3
D: TRBD2

DNA: TGTGCCAGAGAGCCAGAACGGGACTATGGCTACACCTTC
CDR3: CAREPERDYGYTF
size: .
V: TRBV28
J: TRBJ1-2
D: .

DNA: TGTGCCAGCAGCCCAAGACAGGGAATGCGGAACACTGAAGCTTTCTTT
CDR3: CASSPRQGMRNTEAFF
size: .
V: TRBV9
J: TRBJ1-1
D: TRBD1